This TCR beta chain came from a study of cytomegalovirus exposure and HLA in healthy donors. PCR primers comprised 60 Vbeta and 13 Jbeta primers. Using immunoSEQ multiplex PCR, the repertoire was profiled, and TCRdb retains in-frame clones only, with some absent. The table lists 140,000 to 150,000 clones, roughly 73% of them singletons. CDR3 size: 14 residues. Germline V gene data show CDR1 as SGHTA and CDR2 as FQGNSA. V was clipped by 1 base and J by 4 bases, with 8 bases between them. This rearrangement joins TRBV7-2 to TRBJ1-5; weak D call: TRBD1 (5 bases). Material for sequencing was PBMCs. The receptor comes from a woman aged 18-30 years in good health and CMV-seronegative. CDR3 nucleotides: TGTGCCAGCAGCTTAGGCCAGGGAAATCAGCCCCAGCATTTT. Its protein is CASSLGQGNQPQHF.